Below are 27 T cell receptor beta chains sequenced from a single sample in a study of blood T cell repertoires in COVID-19. Assay used: immunoSEQ multiplex PCR; TCRdb lists only in-frame clones, some missing. The table lists under 65,000 clones, roughly 82% of them singletons. Specimen: peripheral blood. These receptors were taken from a woman aged 55-69 years with acute or convalescent COVID-19.

The chain carries TRBV5-1 and TRBJ1-4; 8 positions match TRBD1. The CDR3 covers 16 residues. V lost 4 bases and J lost 0; bases outside the gene matches: 5. Germline lookup yields CDR1 SGHRS and CDR2 YFSETQ. The CDR3 DNA is TGCGCCAGCAGCCTAGGACAGGGATCAACTAATGAAAAACTGTTTTTT. This codes for CASSLGQGSTNEKLFF.

The rearrangement joins TRBV27 to TRBJ1-1, with 11 bases matching TRBD1. Germline values: CDR1 MNHEY, CDR2 SMNVEV (reference sequence). Trimming took 4 bases from V and 4 from J; bases not matched to a gene: 5. CDR3 size: 15 residues. DNA for the CDR3: TGTGCCAGCAGTTCAACCGGGACAGGGGGCACTGAAGCTTTCTTT. Protein sequence: CASSSTGTGGTEAFF.

This clone was detected a few times. The chain joins TRBV3-1 (or the pseudogene TRBV3-2) to TRBJ2-7, with D perhaps matching TRBD2 (6 bases). With 0 bases removed from V and 0 bases from J, the gap between germline ends came to 6 bases. The V gene's germline CDR1 is LGHDT and CDR2 YNNKEL (reference sequence). The CDR3 is made up of 14 amino acids. CDR3 region: CASSQDSGSYEQYF. Here the CDR3 DNA reads TGTGCCAGCAGCCAAGATAGCGGCTCCTACGAGCAGTACTTC.

This clone was counted only a few times. The chain combines TRBV11-2 with TRBJ2-4; 8 bases are a match to TRBD1. The CDR3 has 16 residues. V shed 5 bases and J 0 bases; nucleotides not matched to a gene: 6. Germline CDR1 is SGHAT and CDR2 is FQNNGV. The DNA of the CDR3 is TGTGCCAGCAGCCGGACAGGGACGGGAGCCAAAAACATTCAGTACTTC. Protein product: CASSRTGTGAKNIQYF.

The chain has TRBV7-3 and TRBJ1-5, with D perhaps matching TRBD1 (6 bases). Trimming took 5 bases from V and 5 from J, leaving 19 bases between them. The CDR3 consists of 16 residues. From germline, CDR1 is SGHTA and CDR2 FQGTGA. The CDR3 sequence is CASSLPPGHRHQPQHF. In nucleotides, the CDR3 is TGTGCCAGCAGCCTCCCCCCGGGACATAGACATCAGCCCCAGCATTTT.

The J gene is TRBJ2-3, the V gene TRBV2, with TRBD2 identical over 12 bases. V trimming: 5 bases; J trimming: 3 bases; junction bases outside the gene matches: 3. Germline V gene data show CDR1 as SNHLY and CDR2 as FYNNEI. The CDR3 contains 15 residues. CDR3: CASSPSGGATDTQYF. CDR3 nucleotides: TGTGCCAGCAGTCCTAGCGGGGGGGCAACAGATACGCAGTATTTT.

This clone has more than one count but fewer than ten. The V and J genes are TRBV10-1 and TRBJ2-7, with D possibly matching TRBD1 (6 bases). Per the germline V gene, CDR1 is WNHNN and CDR2 is SYGVQD (reference sequence). Trimming stripped 6 bases from V and 7 bases from J, with 19 bases between. The CDR3 sequence is 14 residues long. CDR3 sequence: CASSGTGTTREQYF. Written as DNA, the CDR3 is TGCGCCAGCAGCGGGACCGGGACAACTCGAGAGCAGTACTTC.

In this sample, this clone turned up once. CDR3 sequence reads: CATERRGTNEKLFF. CDR3 sequence (DNA): TGTGCCACCGAGAGGAGAGGAACTAATGAAAAACTGTTTTTT. The chain carries TRBV2 and TRBJ1-4; D not certain. This CDR3 spans 14 amino acids. V was trimmed by 10 bases and J by 1 base, leaving 13 bases between them. Per germline, CDR1 SNHLY and CDR2 FYNNEI.

The genes are TRBV18 and TRBJ2-3; tentative D call: TRBD2 (6 bases). Germline assignment: CDR1 KGHSH and CDR2 LQKENI. The germline V and J ends were trimmed by 1 base and 0 bases, with 14 bases remaining between them. CDR3 size: 17 residues. Here the CDR3 DNA reads TGTGCCAGCTCACCACGTTACGGGGGACCGAGCACAGATACGCAGTATTTT. The encoded protein is CASSPRYGGPSTDTQYF.

The chain links TRBV3-1 (or the pseudogene TRBV3-2) to TRBJ2-1; 8 bases agree with TRBD2. This CDR3 region has 16 residues. V lost 4 bases to trimming and J lost 5 bases; unmatched junction nucleotides: 10. Germline CDR1 is LGHDT and CDR2 is YNNKEL (reference sequence). The CDR3 loop is CASSPRGSGVDNEQFF. Written as DNA, the CDR3 is TGTGCCAGCAGCCCCCGAGGTAGCGGGGTGGACAATGAGCAGTTCTTC.

This clone was detected only once. The chain couples TRBV6-6 to TRBJ1-2; 7 positions match TRBD1. Germline lookup yields CDR1 MNHNY and CDR2 SVGAGI (reference sequence). V shed 4 bases and J 4 bases; nucleotides not matched to a gene: 3. The CDR3 is 13 amino acids. The CDR3 here is CASSSTGTYGYTF. The CDR3 region has the DNA TGTGCCAGCAGTTCGACAGGGACCTATGGCTACACCTTC.

V usage is TRBV3-1 (or the pseudogene TRBV3-2) and J usage is TRBJ2-5; 8 bases agree with TRBD2. The CDR3 covers 15 residues. Unmatched junction bases numbered 8, after V lost 4 bases and J lost 4 bases. Germline V gene data show CDR1 as LGHDT and CDR2 as YNNKEL (reference sequence). The CDR3 loop is CASSPRGGRGETQYF. As DNA, the CDR3 is TGTGCCAGCAGCCCCCGCGGGGGGCGCGGAGAGACCCAGTACTTC.

The chain employs TRBV19 and TRBJ1-5; no definite D call. CDR3 length equals 14 residues. Germline CDR1 and CDR2: LNHDA and SQIVND (reference sequence). V was pared by 3 bases and J by 7 bases, with 13 bases between. The CDR3 DNA reads TGTGCCAGTAGTATGGCCGGGCGAGGGCAGCCCCAGCATTTT. This encodes CASSMAGRGQPQHF.

This rearrangement joins TRBV5-1 to TRBJ1-1; 7 bases line up with TRBD1. This CDR3 comprises 14 residues. CDR1 is SGHRS and CDR2 is YFSETQ in the germline V gene. V gave up 2 bases and J gave up 4 bases; unmatched junction bases: 5. The CDR3 loop is CASSLQTGTTEAFF. As DNA, the CDR3 is TGCGCCAGCAGCTTACAGACAGGGACCACTGAAGCTTTCTTT.

The CDR3 reads CATSDGGQGAGELFF. The CDR3 DNA is TGTGCCACCAGTGATGGGGGACAGGGTGCCGGGGAGCTGTTTTTT. V usage is TRBV24-1 and J usage is TRBJ2-2, with 9 bases that match TRBD1. The CDR3 is 15 amino acids. The V segment lost 3 bases and the J segment 6 bases; nucleotides outside the gene matches: 4. Per the germline V gene, CDR1 is KGHDR and CDR2 is SFDVKD.

This clone was detected once. This sequence joins TRBV15 and TRBJ1-5; D remains unclear. Germline V gives CDR1 LNHNV, CDR2 YYDKDF (reference sequence). The CDR3 length is 15 residues. Trimming took 5 bases from V and 0 from J, leaving 11 bases between them. In DNA form, the CDR3 reads TGTGCCACCAGCGGCAGTCATTTTAGCAATCAGCCCCAGCATTTT. Residues: CATSGSHFSNQPQHF.

V is TRBV4-2 and J is TRBJ1-1; D not certain. The V gene's germline CDR1 is LGHNA and CDR2 YNFKEQ. Between the trimmed V and J ends, which lost 0 bases and 7 bases, there was a span of 12 bases. This CDR3 comprises 14 residues. CDR3: CASSQDPGKNEAFF. In DNA form, the CDR3 reads TGTGCCAGCAGCCAAGATCCAGGCAAAAATGAAGCTTTCTTT.

The CDR3 DNA is TGCAGCGTTGTGGTCGAGGCCTACGAGCAGTACTTC. It is translated as CSVVVEAYEQYF. The V call is TRBV29-1, the J call TRBJ2-7; D ambiguous. V lost 4 bases and J lost 2, with 9 bases in between. From germline, CDR1 is SQVTM and CDR2 ANQGSEA. CDR3 length: 12 amino acids.

The chain couples TRBV5-6 to TRBJ1-1, with D hard to call. The CDR3 loop spans 12 amino acids. Trimming took 0 bases from V and 5 from J, leaving 5 bases between them. Germline lookup yields CDR1 SGHDT and CDR2 YYEEEE. The CDR3 DNA reads TGTGCCAGCAGCTTGGGGGCTACTGAAGCTTTCTTT. It translates to CASSLGATEAFF.

This clone was counted a few times. The V call is TRBV11-3, the J call TRBJ1-6; D remains ambiguous. The CDR3 extends over 14 amino acids. Germline V lookup: CDR1 SGHNT, CDR2 YENEEA. V lost 6 bases to trimming and J lost 0 bases, with 6 bases between them. The CDR3 region has the DNA TGTGCCAGCAGTTTGAGCTCCTATAATTCACCCCTCCACTTT. It yields the protein CASSLSSYNSPLHF.

V and J are TRBV11-3 and TRBJ2-1; TRBD2 might be the D (5 bases). The CDR3 length is 14 residues. Trimming removed 4 bases from V and 10 bases from J, with 17 bases in between. Germline CDR1 is SGHNT and CDR2 is YENEEA. The CDR3 sequence: CASSSPPGVREQFF. CDR3 in DNA: TGTGCCAGCAGCTCACCCCCCGGGGTCCGGGAGCAGTTCTTC.

This chain joins TRBV11-2 and TRBJ1-2; 8 bases are shared with TRBD1. V dropped 2 bases and J dropped 4; count of bases not matched to a gene: 0. CDR1 SGHAT and CDR2 FQNNGV come from the germline V gene. CDR3 length: 13 residues. The CDR3 DNA reads as TGTGCCAGCAGCTTAACAGGGGGCTATGGCTACACCTTC. This codes for CASSLTGGYGYTF.

This clone has more than one count but fewer than ten. This chain links TRBV11-3 with TRBJ1-1; no definite D call. Deletions cut 5 bases from V and 1 base from J, with 8 bases between. This CDR3 has 13 residues. CDR1 is SGHNT and CDR2 is YENEEA in the germline V gene. The chain's CDR3 is CASSLTQNTEAFF. The DNA of the CDR3 is TGTGCCAGCAGCCTGACTCAGAACACTGAAGCTTTCTTT. The complete variable domain, with remaining parts taken from reference TRBV11-3 and TRBJ1-1, reads EAGVVQSPRYKIIEKKQPVAFWCNPISGHNTLYWYLQNLGQGPELLIRYENEEAVDDSQLPKDRFSAERLKGVDSTLKIQPAELGDSAVYLCASSLTQNTEAFFGQGTRLTVV.

V and J are TRBV6-5 and TRBJ1-5, with D perhaps TRBD1 (5 bases). The CDR3 consists of 12 residues. Trimming left V 6 bases short and J 8 bases short, with 11 bases between. The V gene's germline CDR1 is MNHEY and CDR2 SVGAGI. The CDR3 loop reads CASRGGGEPQHF. CDR3 sequence (DNA): TGTGCCAGCAGGGGCGGAGGGGAGCCCCAGCATTTT.

J is TRBJ1-1 and V is TRBV6-6; D is perhaps TRBD1 (6 bases). CDR1 is MNHNY, CDR2 SVGAGI, per germline (reference sequence). CDR3 length: 15 residues. Trimming took off 6 bases at V and 4 bases at J, with 18 bases between the two ends. CDR3 sequence (DNA): TGTGCCAGCAGACCCCTTTGGGGGGGGCTCACTGAAGCTTTCTTT. Translation: CASRPLWGGLTEAFF.

The chain recombines TRBV24-1 with TRBJ2-7, with 7 bases fitting TRBD1. The CDR3 consists of 13 residues. J gave up 3 bases and V 3 bases, and 1 base lay outside the gene matches. The germline V gene encodes CDR1 KGHDR and CDR2 SFDVKD. CDR3 in DNA: TGTGCCACCAGTGATCGACAGGGCTACGAGCAGTACTTC. Protein product: CATSDRQGYEQYF.

The rearrangement uses TRBV9 and TRBJ2-5, with D possibly matching TRBD2 (7 bases). Germline V gene lookup returns CDR1 SGDLS and CDR2 YYNGEE. Between the trimmed V and J ends, which lost 4 bases and 4 bases, there was a span of 17 bases. The CDR3 loop spans 15 amino acids. CDR3 DNA: TGTGCCAGCAGCATTAGGGGGGGATTGGGAGAGACCCAGTACTTC. Residues: CASSIRGGLGETQYF.